This TCR beta chain was retrieved from a study of blood T cell repertoires in COVID-19. Study-level information: Researchers got acute and convalescent COVID-19 samples from the United States, Italy and Spain. T cells, B-cell-depleted T cells, or PBMCs supplied cDNA or gDNA.

Per the authors' pipeline: The assay estimated nucleated cells by amplifying reference gene primers. Sequenced by immunoSEQ multiplex PCR; TCRdb stores in-frame clones only, minus some. The DNA gave D and trimming, while V, J and clone size come from that table. This sample has about half a million clones, with 80% to 90% found just once. This receptor was taken from a human donor in a cohort sampled during active COVID-19. The source material was peripheral blood.

The CDR3 bases are TGTGCCAGCAGTTTCGGGAGCGGAACCGGGGAGCTGTTTTTT. Its protein is CASSFGSGTGELFF. The chain uses TRBV28 and TRBJ2-2, with D tentatively TRBD2 (6 bases). V lost 3 bases, J lost 5 bases, and 10 bases lay in between. The CDR3 is 14 amino acids. CDR1 and CDR2 (germline): MDHEN, SYDVKM.